This T cell receptor beta chain was recovered during a study of siplizumab effects on memory and regulatory T cells. Libraries were prepared by immunoSEQ multiplex PCR; TCRdb keeps only in-frame clonotypes and omits some of them. The sample lists approximately 16,000 clones, 40% to 45% occurring once. In the mixed lymphocyte reaction, cells were cocultured for less than 7 days at 37°C. This clone has a handful of counts. Antigen: not known. From germline, CDR1 is MNHNS and CDR2 SASEGT. The ends were cut back, 6 bases at V and 1 base at J, with 11 bases in the middle. CDR3 length: 14 residues. The sample consisted of CFSE-low (dividing) CD4+ T cells sorted from an allogeneic mixed lymphocyte reaction. This TCR was sampled from a human donor in good health; the cells came from an allogeneic mixed lymphocyte reaction. Some clones in this sample may be carry-over from other donors' samples. This chain uses TRBV6-1 with TRBJ2-3; D may match TRBD1 or TRBD2 (6 bases each). CDR3 coding DNA: TGTGCCAGCAGGACCGGGGGCGGCACAGATACGCAGTATTTT. Protein sequence: CASRTGGGTDTQYF.